Below, 25 T cell receptor beta chains from the same sample are listed, as sequenced in a study of T cells in Graves' hyperthyroidism and ophthalmopathy. RNA transcripts yielded amplified TCR beta CDR3 regions. TCR CDR3 regions were first amplified by RT-PCR with HTBI primers. TCRdb ran MiXCR on the multiplex PCR reads and lists one entry per CDR3 protein. Of about half a million distinct CDR3 sequences listed, about 20% are singletons. Material for sequencing was blood. The receptors derive from a man between 40 and 49 years old with Graves' ophthalmopathy.

DNA of the CDR3: TGTGCCAGCAGCTTGATGGGCGGGAATTCACCCCTCCACTTT. Translated: CASSLMGGNSPLHF. The chain is built from TRBV5-4 and TRBJ1-6; D call uncertain. CDR1 SGHNT and CDR2 YYREEE come from the germline V gene (reference sequence). The CDR3 length is 14 residues. V lost 1 base and J lost 7, with 9 bases in between.

This clonotype was detected a few times. The rearrangement uses TRBV7-9 and TRBJ2-7, with no clear D. This CDR3 contains 15 residues. Deletions cut 2 bases from V and 4 bases from J, with 15 bases between. CDR1 and CDR2 (germline): SEHNR, FQNEAQ (reference sequence). DNA for the CDR3: TGTGCCAGCAGCTTATTGGTCCGGGCGGATTACGAGCAGTACTTC. Its protein product is CASSLLVRADYEQYF. The entire variable domain, with the rest obtained from reference TRBV7-9 and TRBJ2-7, is as follows: DTGVSQNPRHKITKRGQNVTFRCDPISEHNRLYWYRQTLGQGPEFLTYFQNEAQLEKSRLLSDRFSAERPKGSFSTLEIQRTEQGDSAMYLCASSLLVRADYEQYFGPGTRLTVT.

This clonotype has at least ten counts. This chain's CDR3 is CASSPWADPYGYTF. The CDR3 region has the DNA TGTGCCAGCAGTCCTTGGGCAGATCCCTATGGCTACACCTTC. The chain recombines TRBV28 with TRBJ1-2; D gene uncertain. In germline, CDR1 is MDHEN, CDR2 SYDVKM. The CDR3 extends over 14 amino acids. Trimming took off 5 bases at V and 4 bases at J, with 14 bases between the two ends.

This clonotype was recorded a few times. J is TRBJ2-6 and V is TRBV3-1, with D possibly matching TRBD1 (5 bases). Trimming removed 0 bases at V and 1 base at J, with 10 bases between. Per germline, CDR1 LGHDT and CDR2 YNNKEL (reference sequence). CDR3 length: 17 amino acids. The chain's CDR3 is CASSQEAGQSGANVLTF. The CDR3 nucleotides are TGTGCCAGCAGCCAAGAGGCAGGGCAGTCTGGGGCCAACGTCCTGACTTTC.

The chain links TRBV30 to TRBJ2-5, with D possibly TRBD2 on 5 matching bases. The germline gives CDR1 GTSNPN, CDR2 SVGIG (reference sequence). The V and J ends lost 2 bases and 5 bases respectively, with 15 bases between them. CDR3 length equals 14 residues. The CDR3 DNA follows: TGTGCCTGGAGTCGAGGTTACCCGGGGGAGACCCAGTACTTC. Translating gives CAWSRGYPGETQYF.

This clonotype has just a few counts. The V gene is TRBV7-9, the J gene TRBJ1-2, with 8 bases identical to TRBD1. V trimming: 5 bases; J trimming: 4 bases; junction bases outside the gene matches: 6. The CDR3 runs 14 residues. Germline CDR1 SEHNR, CDR2 FQNEAQ (reference sequence). The CDR3 loop reads CASSLRGLAYGYTF. DNA of the CDR3: TGTGCCAGCAGCCTCAGGGGGCTGGCCTATGGCTACACCTTC.

CDR3 in amino acids: CASTPMREYTGELFF. The CDR3 DNA reads TGTGCCAGCACCCCTATGCGGGAATATACCGGGGAGCTGTTTTTT. The rearrangement links TRBV3-1 to TRBJ2-2, with a tentative D call TRBD2 (6 bases). The CDR3 is 15 residues long. V was shortened by 7 bases and J by 5 bases, with 17 bases between the two germline ends. Looked up from germline, CDR1 is LGHDT and CDR2 is YNNKEL (reference sequence).

V usage is TRBV12-5 and J usage is TRBJ1-5; D is unresolved. V lost 0 bases, J lost 5 bases, and 5 bases lay in between. The CDR3 runs 13 residues. Germline CDR1 reads LGHNT; CDR2 reads FRNRAP. The CDR3 here is CASGLVTYQPQHF. The DNA of the CDR3 is TGTGCTAGTGGTTTGGTAACTTATCAGCCCCAGCATTTT.

This clonotype has a count of ten or more. The chain links TRBV7-2 to TRBJ2-3, with unresolved D. The CDR3 is 14 residues long. Germline V gene data show CDR1 as SGHTA and CDR2 as FQGNSA. The germline V and J ends were trimmed by 1 base and 4 bases, with 9 bases remaining between them. CDR3: CASSLGARSDTQYF. The CDR3 nucleotides read TGTGCCAGCAGCTTAGGGGCTAGATCAGATACGCAGTATTTT.

This clonotype has a handful of counts. This chain links TRBV30 with TRBJ1-2; D possibly corresponds to TRBD1 (5 bases). Germline V gene data show CDR1 as GTSNPN and CDR2 as SVGIG (reference sequence). This CDR3 spans 14 amino acids. V was trimmed by 0 bases and J by 0 bases, leaving 8 bases between them. Here the CDR3 reads CAWSVAGTNYGYTF. CDR3 coding DNA: TGTGCCTGGAGTGTGGCAGGGACTAACTATGGCTACACCTTC.

The chain recombines TRBV12-5 with TRBJ2-2; the match to TRBD2 covers 8 bases. Germline V gene sequence: CDR1 LGHNT, CDR2 FRNRAP. The CDR3 contains 15 residues. Germline trimming cut 7 bases from V and 3 bases from J; bases unmatched to any gene: 7. The CDR3 spells CASAPGSGDTGELFF. The DNA of the CDR3 is TGTGCTAGTGCCCCGGGTAGCGGGGACACCGGGGAGCTGTTTTTT. The full variable domain, rest sourced from reference TRBV12-5 and TRBJ2-2, is DARVTQTPRHKVTEMGQEVTMRCQPILGHNTVFWYRQTMMQGLELLAYFRNRAPLDDSGMPKDRFSAEMPDATLATLKIQPSEPRDSAVYFCASAPGSGDTGELFFGEGSRLTVL.

This clonotype was recorded at least ten times. This sequence joins TRBV27 and TRBJ2-1; no clear D. V was shortened by 2 bases and J by 9 bases, with 8 bases between the two germline ends. CDR1 is MNHEY and CDR2 is SMNVEV in the germline V gene (reference sequence). The CDR3 has 12 amino acids. Here the CDR3 DNA reads TGTGCCAGCAGTTTAAAAGTGCTTGAGCAGTTCTTC. Protein: CASSLKVLEQFF.

The chain links TRBV30 to TRBJ2-1; no firm D call. This CDR3 has 12 residues. CDR1 and CDR2 (germline): GTSNPN, SVGIG (reference sequence). The V end was cut by 2 bases, the J end by 6 bases, with 8 bases between. The CDR3 is CAWSSLANEQFF. The CDR3 DNA reads as TGTGCCTGGAGTTCGCTTGCCAATGAGCAGTTCTTC. The whole variable domain, remainder taken from reference TRBV30 and TRBJ2-1, is SQTIHQWPATLVQPVGSPLSLECTVEGTSNPNLYWYRQAAGRGLQLLFYSVGIGQISSEVPQNLSASRPQDRQFILSSKKLLLSDSGFYLCAWSSLANEQFFGPGTRLTVL.

The V call is TRBV6-1, the J call TRBJ2-2, with D tentatively TRBD1 (6 bases). From germline, CDR1 is MNHNS and CDR2 SASEGT. The V end lost 6 bases, the J end lost 6 bases, and 14 bases lay between the germline ends. CDR3 length equals 14 residues. CDR3 region: CASSQQGNAGELFF. In DNA form, the CDR3 reads TGTGCCAGCAGCCAACAGGGAAACGCCGGGGAGCTGTTTTTT.

Points on this clonotype: Possible read error: a much larger clone is one base away. The chain joins TRBV20-1 to TRBJ2-3; 9 bases map to TRBD2. CDR1 is DFQATT and CDR2 is SNEGSKA in the germline V gene (reference sequence). V shed 1 base and J 3 bases; nucleotides not matched to a gene: 8. The CDR3 is 16 amino acids. The CDR3 DNA reads as TGCAGTGCTAGAGGAACGGAGCGGGGGGCAACAGATACGCAGTATTTT. Translated, it gives CSARGTERGATDTQYF.

The chain recombines TRBV7-2 with TRBJ1-1, with D possibly being TRBD1 (6 bases). V lost 3 bases, J lost 7 bases, and 9 bases lay in between. CDR1 is SGHTA and CDR2 is FQGNSA in the germline V gene. The CDR3 consists of 12 residues. The CDR3 DNA reads as TGTGCCAGCAGCTTCGGGGGCGTTGAAGCTTTCTTT. It translates to CASSFGGVEAFF.

In nucleotides, the CDR3 is TGTGCCAGCAGTTTAACAGGGGGTCCTGCTAACTATGGCTACACCTTC. This encodes CASSLTGGPANYGYTF. This chain links TRBV27 with TRBJ1-2; 8 bases agree with TRBD1. The germline gives CDR1 MNHEY, CDR2 SMNVEV (reference sequence). V shed 2 bases and J 0 bases; nucleotides not matched to a gene: 5. The CDR3 is 16 amino acids.

This clonotype was counted between two and nine times. The V gene is TRBV18, the J gene TRBJ2-1; D could derive from TRBD1 or TRBD2 (6 bases each). This CDR3 is 17 amino acids long. The ends were cut back, 4 bases at V and 0 bases at J, with 16 bases in the middle. Germline CDR1 and CDR2: KGHSH and LQKENI. The DNA of the CDR3 is TGTGCCAGCTCACGAGGGGGAGGCCGAAGCTCCTACAATGAGCAGTTCTTC. It specifies CASSRGGGRSSYNEQFF.

The CDR3: CASSYGTQKETQYF. CDR3 nucleotides: TGCGCCAGCAGCTATGGGACTCAAAAAGAGACCCAGTACTTC. This chain connects TRBV5-1 to TRBJ2-5; D perhaps matches TRBD2 (6 bases). The CDR3 is 14 residues long. V was shortened by 3 bases and J by 3 bases, with 12 bases between the two germline ends. Germline V lookup: CDR1 SGHRS, CDR2 YFSETQ.

This clonotype was detected a few times. The chain combines TRBV7-9 with TRBJ2-1; tentative D call: TRBD2 (7 bases). Germline CDR1 SEHNR, CDR2 FQNEAQ (reference sequence). The V end lost 1 base, the J end lost 10 bases, and 14 bases lay between the germline ends. The CDR3 extends over 14 amino acids. CDR3 DNA: TGTGCCAGCAGCTTAGTAGGGGGGGGAGAGGAGCAGTTCTTC. This codes for CASSLVGGGEEQFF. Based on the CDR3 plus reference TRBV7-9 and TRBJ2-1, the full variable domain is DTGVSQNPRHKITKRGQNVTFRCDPISEHNRLYWYRQTLGQGPEFLTYFQNEAQLEKSRLLSDRFSAERPKGSFSTLEIQRTEQGDSAMYLCASSLVGGGEEQFFGPGTRLTVL.

The rearrangement links TRBV7-9 to TRBJ2-7, with D hard to call. V lost 3 bases to trimming and J lost 5 bases, with 5 bases between them. This CDR3 contains 11 residues. CDR1 SEHNR and CDR2 FQNEAQ come from the germline V gene (reference sequence). CDR3 loop: CASSFDDEQYF. CDR3 coding DNA: TGTGCCAGCAGCTTCGACGACGAGCAGTACTTC. Drawing the rest from reference TRBV7-9 and TRBJ2-7, the complete variable domain is DTGVSQNPRHKITKRGQNVTFRCDPISEHNRLYWYRQTLGQGPEFLTYFQNEAQLEKSRLLSDRFSAERPKGSFSTLEIQRTEQGDSAMYLCASSFDDEQYFGPGTRLTVT.

This clonotype appeared many times. This chain joins TRBV28 and TRBJ2-5; TRBD2 agrees at 11 bases. CDR1 and CDR2 from the germline V gene are MDHEN and SYDVKM. V shed 8 bases, J shed 0 bases, and the junction held 8 bases outside the gene matches. The CDR3 totals 16 residues. CDR3 sequence: CASATSGSWDQETQYF. CDR3 bases: TGTGCCAGCGCCACTAGCGGGAGCTGGGACCAAGAGACCCAGTACTTC.

There are a few counts of this clonotype. This chain links TRBV20-1 with TRBJ1-2, with D tentatively TRBD1 (5 bases). This CDR3 has 15 amino acids. Germline V lookup: CDR1 DFQATT, CDR2 SNEGSKA (reference sequence). V was clipped by 6 bases and J by 3 bases, with 20 bases between them. DNA for the CDR3: TGCAGTGCCCAAGCGGAGGGGCCGGCAGACTATGGCTACACCTTC. It yields the protein CSAQAEGPADYGYTF.

This clonotype was counted only a few times. CDR3 protein: CASSPDRAPSYEQYF. The CDR3 DNA reads as TGTGCCAGCAGTCCAGACAGGGCCCCTTCCTACGAGCAGTACTTC. The rearrangement joins TRBV6-1 to TRBJ2-7, with 7 positions matching TRBD1. The germline V gene has CDR1 MNHNS and CDR2 SASEGT. The length of the CDR3 is 15 residues. V was clipped by 5 bases and J by 1 base; unmatched bases: 8.

J is TRBJ2-1 and V is TRBV28; no firm D call. V was cut by 6 bases and J by 1 base, with 10 bases left in between. From germline, CDR1 is MDHEN and CDR2 SYDVKM. This CDR3 is 14 amino acids long. In DNA, the CDR3 is TGTGCCAGCAGAGAGACTCTGTCCTACAATGAGCAGTTCTTC. Its translation: CASRETLSYNEQFF.